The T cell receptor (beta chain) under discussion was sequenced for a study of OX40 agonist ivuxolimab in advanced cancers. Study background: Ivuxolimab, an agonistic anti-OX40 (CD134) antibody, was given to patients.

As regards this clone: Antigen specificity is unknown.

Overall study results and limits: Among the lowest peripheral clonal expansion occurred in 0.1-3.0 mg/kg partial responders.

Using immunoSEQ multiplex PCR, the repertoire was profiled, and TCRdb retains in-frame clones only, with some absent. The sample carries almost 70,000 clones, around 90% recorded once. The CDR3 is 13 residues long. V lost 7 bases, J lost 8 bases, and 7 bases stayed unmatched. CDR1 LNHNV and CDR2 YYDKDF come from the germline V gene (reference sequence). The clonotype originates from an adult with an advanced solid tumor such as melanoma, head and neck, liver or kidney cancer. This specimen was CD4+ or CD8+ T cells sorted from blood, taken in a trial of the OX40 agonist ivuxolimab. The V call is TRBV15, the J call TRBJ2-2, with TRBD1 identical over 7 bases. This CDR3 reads CATTTTGRGELFF. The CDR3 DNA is TGTGCCACCACTACGACAGGGCGGGGGGAGCTGTTTTTT.